One and the same sample provided the 14 T cell receptor beta chains below, sequenced in a study of siplizumab effects on memory and regulatory T cells. Profiling relied on immunoSEQ multiplex PCR, and the TCRdb table lists in-frame clones only, not all of them. The sample has around 83,000 clones; 80% to 90% are singletons. The source material was CD4+ T cells sorted from blood. Receptors were obtained from a human donor in good health.

The gene calls are TRBV4-1 and TRBJ1-1; D is ambiguous. CDR1 and CDR2 (germline): MGHRA, YSYEKL. Trimming stripped 0 bases from V and 5 bases from J, with 7 bases between. CDR3 length: 13 residues. The CDR3 spells CASSQDPRTEAFF. DNA of the CDR3: TGCGCCAGCAGCCAAGATCCCCGAACTGAAGCTTTCTTT.

The CDR3 DNA reads TGTGCCAGCAGCTTCGGGGGGTCGAGGGAGCCCCAGCATTTT. Translating it yields CASSFGGSREPQHF. The genes are TRBV7-8 and TRBJ1-5; weak D call: TRBD1 (5 bases). In germline, CDR1 is SGHVS, CDR2 FQNEAQ. CDR3 length equals 14 residues. V lost 3 bases and J lost 8, with 14 bases in between. Together with reference TRBV7-8 and TRBJ1-5, the CDR3 gives the full variable domain: GAGVSQSPRYKVAKRGQDVALRCDPISGHVSLFWYQQALGQGPEFLTYFQNEAQLDKSGLPSDRFFAERPEGSVSTLKIQRTQQEDSAVYLCASSFGGSREPQHFGDGTRLSIL.

This chain links TRBV2 with TRBJ1-2; a weak D match, TRBD1 (6 bases). This CDR3 comprises 13 residues. In germline, CDR1 is SNHLY, CDR2 FYNNEI. V lost 5 bases to trimming and J lost 3 bases, with 10 bases between them. Written as DNA, the CDR3 is TGTGCCAGCAGTCGGACAGAAGACTATGGCTACACCTTC. It translates to CASSRTEDYGYTF.

The chain combines TRBV7-3 with TRBJ2-3; TRBD1 matches at 7 bases. Per the germline V gene, CDR1 is SGHTA and CDR2 is FQGTGA. The CDR3 runs 15 residues. The V segment lost 1 base and the J segment 3 bases; nucleotides outside the gene matches: 4. CDR3 in amino acids: CASSLRDSLTDTQYF. The CDR3 DNA sequence: TGTGCCAGCAGCTTAAGGGACAGCCTGACAGATACGCAGTATTTT.

J is TRBJ2-1 and V is TRBV19; 8 positions match TRBD2. Unmatched junction bases numbered 7, after V lost 8 bases and J lost 7 bases. This CDR3 has 13 residues. CDR1 and CDR2 (germline): LNHDA, SQIVND (reference sequence). The CDR3 here is CASEGLAGNEQFF. The CDR3 DNA is TGTGCCAGTGAAGGACTAGCCGGGAATGAGCAGTTCTTC.

The V call is TRBV5-1, the J call TRBJ2-7; 7 bases match TRBD1. CDR1 is SGHRS, CDR2 YFSETQ, per germline. Trimming at V came to 4 bases and at J to 3 bases, leaving 7 bases not matched to a gene. CDR3 size: 14 residues. The DNA for the CDR3 is TGCGCCAGCAGCCTCCACCGGGACAGCTACGAGCAGTACTTC. It codes for CASSLHRDSYEQYF.

This clone was seen a few times. The rearrangement uses TRBV4-1 and TRBJ2-1, with TRBD2 matching over 8 bases. V gave up 7 bases and J gave up 5 bases; unmatched junction bases: 4. From germline, CDR1 is MGHRA and CDR2 YSYEKL. This CDR3 spans 13 amino acids. CDR3 nucleotides: TGCGCCAGCAACGGGAGGGCCAACAATGAGCAGTTCTTC. This gives the protein CASNGRANNEQFF.

The chain links TRBV5-1 to TRBJ1-2, with unresolved D. Germline CDR1 and CDR2: SGHRS and YFSETQ. The CDR3 is 15 amino acids. Trimming removed 0 bases at V and 7 bases at J, with 16 bases between. As DNA, the CDR3 is TGCGCCAGCAGCTTGGCCTCGCGGGGTAGAGTTGGCTACACCTTC. Protein product: CASSLASRGRVGYTF.

This chain joins TRBV5-4 and TRBJ2-7; D may correspond to TRBD1 or TRBD2 (5 bases each). Germline CDR1 and CDR2: SGHNT and YYREEE (reference sequence). The CDR3 is 15 amino acids. V lost 4 bases to trimming and J lost 0 bases, with 14 bases between them. The CDR3, as DNA: TGTGCCAGCAGCCTGCGCCGGGGCTCCTCCTACGAGCAGTACTTC. This sequence encodes CASSLRRGSSYEQYF.

The rearrangement uses TRBV10-2 and TRBJ1-5; D is unresolved. The V end lost 4 bases, the J end lost 3 bases, and 10 bases lay between the germline ends. From germline, CDR1 is WSHSY and CDR2 SAAADI. The length of the CDR3 is 14 residues. DNA for the CDR3: TGCGCCAGCAGTGTAAGGCAGCCCAATCAGCCCCAGCATTTT. This encodes CASSVRQPNQPQHF.

This chain uses TRBV5-6 with TRBJ1-4, with 7 bases identical to TRBD1. With 1 base clipped from V and 0 bases from J, the junction kept 6 bases outside the gene matches. The germline V gene has CDR1 SGHDT and CDR2 YYEEEE. This CDR3 is 17 amino acids long. The CDR3: CASSLWGQFATNEKLFF. The DNA for the CDR3 is TGTGCCAGCAGCTTGTGGGGACAGTTTGCAACTAATGAAAAACTGTTTTTT.

This sequence joins TRBV30 and TRBJ1-2, with 7 bases matching TRBD1. CDR3 length equals 11 residues. After removal of 8 bases from V and 7 bases from J, the junction contained 7 bases not matched to a gene. From germline, CDR1 is GTSNPN and CDR2 SVGIG (reference sequence). CDR3 residues: CARRRGLGYTF. The CDR3 DNA reads as TGTGCCAGGCGAAGGGGGCTTGGCTACACCTTC.

The chain links TRBV30 to TRBJ1-6, with D perhaps TRBD1 (5 bases). Germline CDR1 and CDR2: GTSNPN and SVGIG (reference sequence). Trimming took 3 bases from V and 10 from J, leaving 10 bases between them. This CDR3 is built from 12 residues. CDR3 sequence reads: CAWSKGHSPLHF. The CDR3 DNA follows: TGTGCCTGGAGCAAGGGGCACTCACCCCTCCACTTT.

This clone was counted only a few times. The gene calls are TRBV19 and TRBJ1-1, with 9 positions matching TRBD1. The CDR3 runs 15 residues. CDR1 is LNHDA and CDR2 is SQIVND in the germline V gene (reference sequence). J gave up 1 base and V 5 bases, and 5 bases lay outside the gene matches. CDR3 amino acids: CASSYMDRGNTEAFF. CDR3 DNA: TGTGCCAGTAGTTACATGGACAGGGGGAACACTGAAGCTTTCTTT.